This entry is about one TCR beta chain. This record belongs to a study of T cell responses to AZD1222 COVID-19 vaccine. Germline assignment: CDR1 MDHEN and CDR2 SYDVKM. V lost 4 bases to trimming and J lost 6 bases; unmatched junction nucleotides: 13. The CDR3 loop spans 19 amino acids. The repertoire was sequenced with immunoSEQ multiplex PCR; TCRdb's copy has only in-frame clones and lacks some. The top ten clones hold under 30% of a sample with over 60,000 clones, about nine tenths of them seen once. The chain combines TRBV28 with TRBJ2-3; 16 nucleotides align to TRBD2. The receptor was isolated from an adult in good health. The input for sequencing was peripheral blood, taken on day 0 of AZD1222 vaccination. As DNA, the CDR3 is TGTGCCAGCAGTTCCGGGACTAGCGGGGGGGCCGGATTTGTTGATACGCAGTATTTT. Encoded protein: CASSSGTSGGAGFVDTQYF.